A selection of T cell receptor beta chains follows, all from one sample in a study of cytomegalovirus exposure and HLA in healthy donors. Sequencing was performed with immunoSEQ multiplex PCR; in TCRdb, only in-frame clones are kept and a portion is missing. The sample contains tens of thousands of clones, 65% to 80% of which appear only once. Sequenced material: PBMCs. All receptors come from a woman between 50 and 59 years old in good health and CMV-seropositive. Both conserved end residues are part of each CDR3. The D gene is left open where the match is weak. Size is stated for part of the rows, as once, few or many counts, or as a class when the clone is expanded.

d_call,clone_size,cdr3_length,j_call,v_call,cdr3_nt,cdr3_aa
TRBD2,-,15,TRBJ2-5,TRBV7-9,TGTGCCAGCAGCTTGGGACTAGCGGACCAAGAGACCCAGTACTTC,CASSLGLADQETQYF
TRBD2,-,15,TRBJ2-7,TRBV28,TGTGCCAGCAGTTTGACCGGGACTAGCGTCTACGAGCAGTACTTC,CASSLTGTSVYEQYF
-,-,12,TRBJ2-7,TRBV28,TGTGCCAGCAGGGTTGACACCTACGAGCAGTACTTC,CASRVDTYEQYF
TRBD1,-,13,TRBJ1-4,TRBV29-1,TGCAGCGTCGCGACAGGGGCTAATGAAAAACTGTTTTTT,CSVATGANEKLFF
TRBD1,-,13,TRBJ2-7,TRBV7-7,TGTGCCAGCAGCCGGACAGGGCTCGCCGAGCAGTACTTC,CASSRTGLAEQYF
-,-,14,TRBJ2-7,TRBV6-5,TGTGCCAGCACCTCCTGGGGCACCTCCTACGAGCAGTACTTC,CASTSWGTSYEQYF
TRBD1,-,12,TRBJ1-1,TRBV6-5,TGTGCCAGCAGTTACGGGGACAGGAAGGCTTTCTTT,CASSYGDRKAFF
TRBD2,-,19,TRBJ2-7,TRBV29-1,TGCAGCGTTGTGGGCGGGGGGGGACGGCCGGGACTAGCCCGTTACGAGCAGTACTTC,CSVVGGGGRPGLARYEQYF
TRBD2,-,16,TRBJ2-2,TRBV7-9,TGTTCCAGCACCCTAGGGAGCGGGAGTCGGACCGGGGAGCTGTTTTTT,CSSTLGSGSRTGELFF
TRBD2,few,13,TRBJ2-3,TRBV5-1,TGCGCCAGCAGCTTGGCGGGAGGAGAGCTGCAGTATTTT,CASSLAGGELQYF
-,-,10,TRBJ1-1,TRBV11-2,TGTGCCAGCAGCTTGCGGGAAGCTTTCTTT,CASSLREAFF
TRBD2,-,15,TRBJ2-7,TRBV7-8,TGTGCCAGCAGCGTTCGACTAGCGGGAGGTTACGAGCAGTACTTC,CASSVRLAGGYEQYF
TRBD1,-,14,TRBJ2-5,TRBV2,TGTGCCGGCAAGACAGGGAAGTACCAAGAGACCCAGTACTTC,CAGKTGKYQETQYF
TRBD2,few,19,TRBJ2-2,TRBV27,TGTGCCAGCAGTTCGGGCGGGAGTCGTTCGGCAAGAGGTGCCGGGGAGCTGTTTTTT,CASSSGGSRSARGAGELFF
-,few,18,TRBJ2-2,TRBV9,TGTGCCAGCAGCGTAGGTTGGGGCCCGGCTTTTGACACCGGGGAGCTGTTTTTT,CASSVGWGPAFDTGELFF
-,-,16,TRBJ2-3,TRBV5-4,TGTGCCAGCAGCCGATATACCGATGAGGTGGGAGATACGCAGTATTTT,CASSRYTDEVGDTQYF
-,-,13,TRBJ2-7,TRBV29-1,TGCAGCGCACGACGGGTTGAGGCGAACGAGCAGTACTTC,CSARRVEANEQYF
-,few,15,TRBJ1-5,TRBV7-2,TGTGCCAGCAGCTCCGGGGGGGGTTCTAATCAGCCCCAGCATTTT,CASSSGGGSNQPQHF
TRBD2,-,15,TRBJ2-1,TRBV25-1,TGTGCCAGCAGTGAAGGTATAGCGGGATTGTATGAGCAGTTCTTC,CASSEGIAGLYEQFF
TRBD1,-,14,TRBJ2-2,TRBV2,TGTGCCAGCCGGGGACAGCGGAACACCGGGGAGCTGTTTTTT,CASRGQRNTGELFF
-,-,13,TRBJ2-1,TRBV25-1,TGTGCCAGCAGTGAAACTAGCTTCAATGAGCAGTTCTTC,CASSETSFNEQFF
TRBD1,-,17,TRBJ2-1,TRBV5-8,TGTGCCAGCAGCCACCAATGGGGACAGGGGGCGCGCAATGAGCAGTTCTTC,CASSHQWGQGARNEQFF
-,few,14,TRBJ2-7,TRBV28,TGTGCCAGCAGTCCCCCTGTTAGGCAGGGTGGGCAGTACTTC,CASSPPVRQGGQYF
TRBD2,few,15,TRBJ2-7,TRBV18,TGTGCCAGCTCAGCGGGACTAGCGGGAGTTGACGAGCAGTACTTC,CASSAGLAGVDEQYF
-,-,15,TRBJ1-1,TRBV18,TGTGCCAGCTCACCGTCCGCCGGGGGGGACACTGAAGCTTTCTTT,CASSPSAGGDTEAFF
TRBD2,-,16,TRBJ2-7,TRBV5-1,TGCGCCAGCAGCTTGGGTAAGGGACTAGCGGACTACGAGCAGTACTTC,CASSLGKGLADYEQYF
-,-,16,TRBJ2-2,TRBV27,TGTGTCAGCAGTTTTGGGACGGGAGCGGATAGCAGGGAGCTGTTTTTT,CVSSFGTGADSRELFF
-,-,14,TRBJ1-2,TRBV5-1,TGCGCCAGTACGGAGGGCTTCACCAAGGATGGCTACACCTTC,CASTEGFTKDGYTF
TRBD2,-,14,TRBJ2-2,TRBV2,TGTGCCAGCAGCCTGACTAGCGGGAGCGGGGAGCTGTTTTTT,CASSLTSGSGELFF
TRBD2,-,19,TRBJ2-6,TRBV2,TGTGCCAGCAGCCAAAGACTAGCGGGAGGGGGTTCTGGGGCCAACGTCCTGACTTTC,CASSQRLAGGGSGANVLTF
-,few,15,TRBJ2-7,TRBV18,TGTGCCAGCTCGGCGGGGACGGATCCCTCCTACGAGCAGTACTTC,CASSAGTDPSYEQYF
TRBD2,-,17,TRBJ2-7,TRBV5-6,TGTGCCAGCAGCCCCCCTTTGACTAGCGGGAGTTGGTACGAGCAGTACTTC,CASSPPLTSGSWYEQYF
-,-,13,TRBJ2-1,TRBV2,TGTGCCAGCAGTGAAGGATGGTCGGGTGAGCAGTTCTTC,CASSEGWSGEQFF